The 2 T cell receptor beta chains below were found in one sample sequenced in a study of cytomegalovirus exposure and HLA in healthy donors. PCR involved 60 Vbeta and 13 Jbeta primers. Assay used: immunoSEQ multiplex PCR; TCRdb lists only in-frame clones, some missing. The data show about 200,000 clones, about 80% seen once. Sequenced: PBMCs. These receptor sequences come from a woman aged 25 to 39 in good health and CMV-seropositive.

This clone has a handful of counts. J is TRBJ2-7 and V is TRBV6-5, with TRBD2 as a possible D gene (7 bases). Germline CDR1 and CDR2: MNHEY and SVGAGI. The CDR3 is 13 residues long. V lost 5 bases, J lost 4 bases, and 12 bases lay in between. CDR3: CASSRGARYEQYF. The CDR3 DNA sequence: TGTGCCAGCAGTCGGGGGGCAAGATACGAGCAGTACTTC.

This clone was recorded once. The V gene is TRBV11-2, the J gene TRBJ2-1, with 7 bases aligning to TRBD1. Germline-derived CDR1 and CDR2 are SGHAT and FQNNGV. Trimming at V came to 0 bases and at J to 8 bases, leaving 1 base not matched to a gene. The CDR3 has 13 residues. The CDR3 DNA reads TGTGCCAGCAGCTTAGACAGGGGGTATGAGCAGTTCTTC. It specifies CASSLDRGYEQFF.